This T cell receptor (beta chain) is drawn from a study of blood T cell repertoires in COVID-19. As for the study in general: Spain, Italy and the United States supplied samples that represented acute and convalescent COVID-19. The cDNA or gDNA used as material had been derived from T cells, B-cell-depleted T cells, or PBMCs.

The junction had 0 bases not matched to a gene; V was cut back by 0 bases and J by 3 bases. Germline V gene data show CDR1 as SGHDT and CDR2 as YYEEEE. The CDR3 has 15 residues. Original methodology: Nucleated cell counts were estimated from reference gene primer amplification. Some clones are missing from TCRdb's copy, which holds only in-frame ones; the method was immunoSEQ multiplex PCR. The DNA gave D and trimming, while V, J and clone size come from that table. The sample records approximately 65,000 clones, approximately 90% being singletons. This receptor was identified in a woman aged 18-29 years with acute or convalescent COVID-19. V usage is TRBV5-6 and J usage is TRBJ2-7; 13 bases are shared with TRBD2. The sequenced material came from peripheral blood. CDR3 nucleotide sequence: TGTGCCAGCAGCTTGGGGACTAGCGGGGGCTACGAGCAGTACTTC. Its translation is CASSLGTSGGYEQYF.